Presented here are 16 T cell receptor beta chains from one specimen sequenced in a study of cytomegalovirus exposure and HLA in healthy donors. Researchers ran the PCR with 60 Vbeta and 13 Jbeta primers. The data were produced by immunoSEQ multiplex PCR, yet TCRdb's version contains in-frame clones alone and is incomplete. This sample yields under 200,000 clones, of which approximately 71% are seen a single time; approximately 5.4% belongs to the top ten. Sample: PBMCs. The receptors come from a woman aged 18 to 35 in good health and CMV-seropositive.

The CDR3, as DNA: TGTGCCACCCTTGAGGTTGCCGGGGAGCTGTTTTTT. Translating it yields CATLEVAGELFF. The chain combines TRBV2 with TRBJ2-2; the D is unclear. V lost 10 bases, J lost 6 bases, and 12 bases lay in between. The CDR3 runs to 12 residues. Per the germline V gene, CDR1 is SNHLY and CDR2 is FYNNEI.

V usage is TRBV5-1 and J usage is TRBJ1-4, with D maybe TRBD1 (6 bases). The V end was cut by 3 bases, the J end by 3 bases, with 15 bases between. This CDR3 contains 16 residues. CDR1 is SGHRS and CDR2 is YFSETQ in the germline V gene. The CDR3 DNA is TGCGCCAGCAGCTCTGGGAACAAGGGGGCTAATGAAAAACTGTTTTTT. Protein sequence: CASSSGNKGANEKLFF.

V gene TRBV6-1 combines with J gene TRBJ2-7, with 10 bases matching TRBD1. The V segment lost 6 bases and the J segment 4 bases; nucleotides outside the gene matches: 0. Germline V gene data show CDR1 as MNHNS and CDR2 as SASEGT. This CDR3 region has 12 residues. CDR3 DNA: TGTGCCAGCAGGGACAGGGGGTACGAGCAGTACTTC. This codes for CASRDRGYEQYF.

This clone came up once. The chain joins TRBV9 to TRBJ2-5, with TRBD2 matching 11 bases. Trimming cost V 3 bases and J 1 base; bases outside gene matches: 2. The CDR3 has 15 residues. Germline CDR1 and CDR2: SGDLS and YYNGEE. For the CDR3, the DNA is TGTGCCAGCAGCGCCGGGACTAGCGGCCAAGAGACCCAGTACTTC. Its protein product is CASSAGTSGQETQYF.

This chain connects TRBV9 to TRBJ2-7, with D maybe TRBD2 (6 bases). The V end lost 4 bases, the J end lost 4 bases, and 12 bases lay between the germline ends. Germline V gene data show CDR1 as SGDLS and CDR2 as YYNGEE. There are 13 residues in the CDR3. The CDR3 DNA reads as TGTGCCAGCAGCCGGGAGATAAAATACGAGCAGTACTTC. Translating gives CASSREIKYEQYF.

The chain has TRBV4-1 and TRBJ1-1; perhaps TRBD1 as D (5 bases). V was trimmed by 1 base and J by 0 bases, leaving 12 bases between them. This CDR3 comprises 16 residues. Per germline, CDR1 MGHRA and CDR2 YSYEKL. The CDR3 region is CASSQVTTVMNTEAFF. CDR3 DNA sequence: TGCGCCAGCAGCCAAGTAACGACAGTTATGAACACTGAAGCTTTCTTT.

The rearrangement links TRBV28 to TRBJ2-3; D is unresolved. Germline values: CDR1 MDHEN, CDR2 SYDVKM. V shed 5 bases and J shed 6 bases, with 15 bases lying between them. The CDR3 is made up of 14 amino acids. The CDR3 here is CASSPPAVSDTQYF. The CDR3 DNA reads as TGTGCCAGCAGTCCCCCGGCGGTGTCGGATACGCAGTATTTT. The variable domain in full, with the rest retrieved from reference TRBV28 and TRBJ2-3, is DVKVTQSSRYLVKRTGEKVFLECVQDMDHENMFWYRQDPGLGLRLIYFSYDVKMKEKGDIPEGYSVSREKKERFSLILESASTNQTSMYLCASSPPAVSDTQYFGPGTRLTVL.

V and J are TRBV5-8 and TRBJ2-7; D is possibly TRBD2 (6 bases). Germline CDR1 SGHTS, CDR2 YDEGEE. The CDR3 is made up of 15 amino acids. Trimming removed 4 bases at V and 5 bases at J, with 19 bases between. Here the CDR3 reads CASSQRGGKTHEQYF. DNA for the CDR3: TGTGCCAGCAGCCAAAGGGGCGGGAAGACCCACGAGCAGTACTTC.

This rearrangement joins TRBV30 to TRBJ2-1, with TRBD2 identical over 14 bases. Germline values: CDR1 GTSNPN, CDR2 SVGIG (reference sequence). This CDR3 spans 16 amino acids. The trim removed 2 bases at V and 7 bases at J, leaving 7 bases unmatched. CDR3 residues: CAWSYRLAGGRNEQFF. The CDR3 coding sequence is TGTGCCTGGAGTTATCGACTAGCGGGGGGGCGTAATGAGCAGTTCTTC.

The J gene is TRBJ2-5, the V gene TRBV7-8, with TRBD1 matching 7 bases. The DNA end lines up better with TRBJ2-7; the J call may be wrong. Germline V CDR1 and CDR2: SGHVS, FQNEAQ. The CDR3 loop spans 12 amino acids. The DNA of the CDR3 is TGTGCCAGCAGCATTACAGGGGACGAGCAGTACTTC. Its protein product is CASSITGDEQYF.

This clone was detected only a few times. The chain links TRBV9 to TRBJ2-2; D is perhaps TRBD2 (6 bases). V was pared by 0 bases and J by 5 bases, with 14 bases between. The CDR3 is 16 residues long. Germline CDR1 reads SGDLS; CDR2 reads YYNGEE. The CDR3 DNA follows: TGTGCCAGCAGCGTAGACCAGGGACTTCTGACCGGGGAGCTGTTTTTT. It specifies CASSVDQGLLTGELFF.

The gene calls are TRBV5-4 and TRBJ2-4; 7 bases match TRBD1. CDR3 length: 17 amino acids. From germline, CDR1 is SGHNT and CDR2 YYREEE (reference sequence). V lost 3 bases and J lost 0; bases outside the gene matches: 9. The CDR3 region is CASSSGTDKLAKNIQYF. The CDR3 DNA follows: TGTGCCAGCAGCTCGGGGACAGACAAACTAGCCAAAAACATTCAGTACTTC.

The gene calls are TRBV7-9 and TRBJ1-2, with 10 bases aligning to TRBD1. The CDR3 is 16 residues long. After removal of 1 base from V and 5 bases from J, the junction contained 7 bases not matched to a gene. The germline CDR1 and CDR2 sequences are SEHNR and FQNEAQ (reference sequence). CDR3 sequence reads: CASSLGGDRGSYGYTF. DNA for the CDR3: TGTGCCAGCAGCTTAGGCGGGGACAGGGGCTCTTATGGCTACACCTTC.

V is TRBV9 and J is TRBJ2-1; TRBD1 matches 10 bases. In germline, CDR1 is SGDLS, CDR2 YYNGEE. The V gene end was trimmed by 0 bases and the J gene end by 4 bases; junction bases not matched to a gene: 7. This CDR3 is built from 17 residues. The CDR3 DNA reads as TGTGCCAGCAGCGTAGTGGGGAGGGACAGGGGTTACAATGAGCAGTTCTTC. Translation gives CASSVVGRDRGYNEQFF.

The rearrangement uses TRBV6-5 and TRBJ2-7; TRBD1 agrees at 10 bases. Trimming cost V 6 bases and J 4 bases; bases outside gene matches: 6. This CDR3 spans 14 amino acids. The germline gives CDR1 MNHEY, CDR2 SVGAGI. The CDR3: CASSRQGAGYEQYF. The CDR3 DNA follows: TGTGCCAGCAGCCGACAGGGGGCTGGGTACGAGCAGTACTTC.

This chain connects TRBV7-2 to TRBJ2-6; weak D call: TRBD1 (6 bases). Per the germline V gene, CDR1 is SGHTA and CDR2 is FQGNSA. This CDR3 region has 15 residues. V lost 5 bases to trimming and J lost 0 bases, with 8 bases between them. CDR3 coding DNA: TGTGCCAGCAGCGCGGACAGCTCTGGGGCCAACGTCCTGACTTTC. It is translated as CASSADSSGANVLTF.